The rows below give T cell receptor beta chains drawn from one sample of a study of T cells in Graves' hyperthyroidism and ophthalmopathy. MiXCR was run by TCRdb on the multiplex PCR reads, yielding one entry per CDR3 protein. The sample has some 440,000 distinct CDR3 sequences; around a sixth are singletons. The sequencing sample was made of blood. These receptors were obtained from a woman aged 18-29 years with Graves' hyperthyroidism. CDR3s include the opening cysteine and the closing phenylalanine or tryptophan. D genes are given only for firm matches. The size field is filled for only some rows; it gives once, few, many or a size class.

TRBD1	TRBV27	NA	TRBJ2-2	CASTWGGTGNTGELFF	TGTGCCAGCACCTGGGGCGGGACAGGGAACACCGGGGAGCTGTTTTTT
TRBD2	TRBV6-1	many	TRBJ2-3	CATTGGGTDTQYF	TGTGCCACCACTGGGGGGGGCACAGATACGCAGTATTTT
TRBD2	TRBV19	many	TRBJ2-3	CASSRRASGEDTQYF	TGTGCCAGTTCCCGACGGGCTAGCGGGGAAGATACGCAGTATTTT
TRBD1	TRBV12-3/TRBV12-4	many	TRBJ1-5	CASSYRTGAVSNQPQHF	TGTGCCAGCAGTTATCGGACAGGGGCTGTTAGCAATCAGCCCCAGCATTTT
TRBD1	TRBV6-1	many	TRBJ1-3	CASTGTAGNTIYF	TGTGCCAGCACCGGGACAGCTGGAAACACCATATATTTT
NA	TRBV5-1	few	TRBJ1-2	CASSLTSGGEGGYTF	TGCGCCAGCAGCTTGACCTCCGGGGGAGAGGGAGGCTACACCTTC
TRBD2	TRBV12-3/TRBV12-4	many	TRBJ2-1	CASSLTGTSGVGEQFF	TGTGCCAGCAGTTTAACTGGGACTAGCGGGGTTGGTGAGCAGTTCTTC
NA	TRBV6-6	few	TRBJ2-7	CASSYSGAGVDLYEQYF	TGTGCCAGCAGTTACTCGGGGGCAGGGGTTGATCTCTACGAGCAGTACTTC
NA	TRBV27	many	TRBJ2-1	CASSAGDMADEQFF	TGTGCCAGCAGCGCTGGGGATATGGCGGATGAGCAGTTCTTC
NA	TRBV5-4	few	TRBJ2-1	CASKGGWGEQFF	TGTGCCAGCAAAGGGGGTTGGGGTGAGCAGTTCTTC
NA	TRBV4-1	few	TRBJ1-6	CASGRGSGNSPLHF	TGCGCCAGCGGCAGGGGATCGGGAAATTCACCCCTCCACTTT
NA	TRBV12-3/TRBV12-4	many	TRBJ1-6	CASSRTGGDSPLHF	TGTGCCAGCAGTCGAACGGGGGGTGATTCACCCCTCCACTTT
NA	TRBV20-1	NA	TRBJ2-3	CSPLLNTDTQYF	TGCAGTCCCCTTCTAAACACAGATACGCAGTATTTT
NA	TRBV5-1	many	TRBJ1-1	CASSQGGPRAFF	TGCGCCAGCAGCCAAGGAGGTCCGCGCGCTTTCTTT
NA	TRBV20-1	many	TRBJ2-5	CSARAGTTQETQYF	TGCAGTGCTAGAGCCGGGACGACCCAAGAGACCCAGTACTTC
NA	TRBV13	few	TRBJ2-1	CASSPRHNEQFF	TGTGCCAGCAGCCCGAGACACAATGAGCAGTTCTTC
NA	TRBV6-5	NA	TRBJ2-7	CASSYSNRPGPYEQYF	TGTGCCAGCAGTTACTCGAACCGCCCCGGTCCATACGAGCAGTACTTC
TRBD1	TRBV28	NA	TRBJ2-1	CASSRPGTGDNEQFF	TGTGCCAGCAGCCGACCCGGGACAGGGGACAATGAGCAGTTCTTC
TRBD1	TRBV28	NA	TRBJ1-1	CASSLTLEGAAKAFF	TGTGCCAGCAGTCTCACCCTGGAGGGGGCTGCGAAAGCTTTCTTT
NA	TRBV2	many	TRBJ1-5	CASRDSYSNQPQHF	TGTGCCAGCAGGGACAGTTATAGCAATCAGCCCCAGCATTTT
NA	TRBV9	many	TRBJ2-1	CASSVVGSSYNEQFF	TGTGCCAGCAGCGTAGTGGGGAGCTCCTACAATGAGCAGTTCTTC
NA	TRBV19	few	TRBJ2-2	CASSIGGGAGELFF	TGTGCCAGTAGTATAGGAGGGGGGGCCGGGGAGCTGTTTTTT
TRBD1	TRBV20-1	NA	TRBJ1-1	CSASLQGASAFF	TGCAGTGCTAGTCTTCAGGGGGCGAGCGCTTTCTTT
NA	TRBV6-1	many	TRBJ2-1	CASRGPLTYNEQFF	TGTGCCAGCAGGGGACCGCTTACCTACAATGAGCAGTTCTTC
NA	TRBV6-1	many	TRBJ1-2	CASSPGQQTFYGYTF	TGTGCCAGCAGTCCCGGACAGCAAACTTTCTATGGCTACACCTTC
TRBD2	TRBV11-2	many	TRBJ2-7	CASSPGLAYEQYF	TGTGCCAGCAGTCCCGGACTAGCTTACGAGCAGTACTTC
TRBD1	TRBV28	many	TRBJ2-4	CASRTYRGGKNIQYF	TGTGCCAGCAGGACCTACAGGGGCGGCAAAAACATTCAGTACTTC
TRBD2	TRBV30	many	TRBJ2-3	CAWRLAASTDTQYF	TGTGCCTGGCGACTAGCGGCTAGCACAGATACGCAGTATTTT
NA	TRBV19	NA	TRBJ2-1	CASSTDSISYNEQFF	TGTGCCAGTAGTACGGACTCGATTTCCTACAATGAGCAGTTCTTC
NA	TRBV7-6	few	TRBJ2-1	CASSRLDQQFF	TGTGCCAGCAGCCGTCTGGACCAGCAGTTCTTC
TRBD1	TRBV6-1	many	TRBJ2-1	CASSETGPYNEQFF	TGTGCCAGCAGTGAGACAGGGCCCTACAATGAGCAGTTCTTC
NA	TRBV12-3/TRBV12-4	many	TRBJ2-2	CASIRGAGTGELFF	TGTGCCAGCATTCGGGGCGCTGGCACCGGGGAGCTGTTTTTT
TRBD1	TRBV9	many	TRBJ1-5	CASSPHPGTDSNQPQHF	TGTGCCAGCAGCCCCCACCCGGGGACAGATAGCAATCAGCCCCAGCATTTT
NA	TRBV7-9	many	TRBJ2-7	CASSGGHTYEQYF	TGTGCCAGCAGCGGGGGACACACCTACGAGCAGTACTTC
NA	TRBV5-8	many	TRBJ2-2	CASSAGGTGELFF	TGTGCCAGCAGCGCCGGGGGCACCGGGGAGCTGTTTTTT
TRBD1	TRBV20-1	many	TRBJ2-7	CSASDSQGVGEQYF	TGCAGTGCTAGCGATTCACAGGGGGTGGGGGAGCAGTACTTC
NA	TRBV6-6	many	TRBJ1-2	CASSYSRGAYGYTF	TGTGCCAGCAGTTACTCGAGGGGCGCCTATGGCTACACCTTC
TRBD1	TRBV18	many	TRBJ2-5	CASSPPAGGETQYF	TGTGCCAGCTCACCACCCGCAGGGGGAGAGACCCAGTACTTC
NA	TRBV5-4	few	TRBJ1-3	CASSRGAKGGNTIYF	TGTGCCAGCAGCCGGGGCGCCAAAGGGGGAAACACCATATATTTT
TRBD2	TRBV11-2	many	TRBJ2-1	CASSLDAGVHEQFF	TGTGCCAGCAGCTTAGACGCGGGGGTCCATGAGCAGTTCTTC